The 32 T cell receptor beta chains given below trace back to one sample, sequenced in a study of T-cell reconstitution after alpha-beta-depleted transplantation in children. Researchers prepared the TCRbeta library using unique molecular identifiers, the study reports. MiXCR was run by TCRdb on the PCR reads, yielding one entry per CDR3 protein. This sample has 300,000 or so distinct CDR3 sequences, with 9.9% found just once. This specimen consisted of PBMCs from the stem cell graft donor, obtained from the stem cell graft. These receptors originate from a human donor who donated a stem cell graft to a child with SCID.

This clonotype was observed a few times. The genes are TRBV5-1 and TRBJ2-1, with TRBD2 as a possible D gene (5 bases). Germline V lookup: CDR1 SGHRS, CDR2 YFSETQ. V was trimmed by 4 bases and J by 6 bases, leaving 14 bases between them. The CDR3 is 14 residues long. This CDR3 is CASSPGLIFNEQFF. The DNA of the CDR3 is TGCGCCAGCAGCCCCGGACTCATTTTCAATGAGCAGTTCTTC. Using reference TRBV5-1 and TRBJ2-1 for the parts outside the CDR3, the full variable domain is KAGVTQTPRYLIKTRGQQVTLSCSPISGHRSVSWYQQTPGQGLQFLFEYFSETQRNKGNFPGRFSGRQFSNSRSEMNVSTLELGDSALYLCASSPGLIFNEQFFGPGTRLTVL.

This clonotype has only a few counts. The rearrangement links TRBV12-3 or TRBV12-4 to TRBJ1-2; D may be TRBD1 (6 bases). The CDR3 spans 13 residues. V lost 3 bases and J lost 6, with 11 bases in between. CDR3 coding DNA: TGTGCCAGCAGTTTCGGCCAGGGGAATGGCTACACCTTC. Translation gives CASSFGQGNGYTF.

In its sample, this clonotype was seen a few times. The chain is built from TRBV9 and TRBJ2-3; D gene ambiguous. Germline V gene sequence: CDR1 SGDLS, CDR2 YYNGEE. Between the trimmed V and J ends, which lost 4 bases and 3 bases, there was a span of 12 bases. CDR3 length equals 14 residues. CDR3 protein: CASSTGDQTDTQYF. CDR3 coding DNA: TGTGCCAGCAGCACCGGCGACCAGACAGATACGCAGTATTTT.

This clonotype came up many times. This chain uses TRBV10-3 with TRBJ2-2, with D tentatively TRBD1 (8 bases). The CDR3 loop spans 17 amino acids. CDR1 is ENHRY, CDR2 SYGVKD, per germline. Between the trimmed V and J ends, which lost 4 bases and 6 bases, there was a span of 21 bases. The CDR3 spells CAISAGSGQGGAGELFF. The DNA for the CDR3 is TGTGCCATCAGTGCGGGCTCCGGACAGGGAGGGGCCGGGGAGCTGTTTTTT.

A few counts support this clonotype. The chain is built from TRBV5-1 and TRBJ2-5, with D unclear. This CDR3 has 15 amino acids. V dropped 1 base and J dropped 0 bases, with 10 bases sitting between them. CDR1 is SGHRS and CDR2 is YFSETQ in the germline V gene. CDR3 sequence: CASSLTPLYQETQYF. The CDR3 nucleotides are TGCGCCAGCAGCTTGACACCGCTATACCAAGAGACCCAGTACTTC.

CDR3 nucleotide sequence: TGTGCCAGCAGCTACCGCCACCAGCGCGAGGCTTTCTTT. It translates to CASSYRHQREAFF. The J gene is TRBJ1-1, the V gene TRBV7-9; unclear D gene. Trimming pared 4 bases from V and 11 bases from J, leaving 17 bases between. This CDR3 has 13 amino acids. Germline CDR1 is SEHNR and CDR2 is FQNEAQ (reference sequence).

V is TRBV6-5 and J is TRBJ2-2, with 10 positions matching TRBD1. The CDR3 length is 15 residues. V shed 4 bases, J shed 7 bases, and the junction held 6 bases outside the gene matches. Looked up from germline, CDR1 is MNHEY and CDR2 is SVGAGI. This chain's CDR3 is CASSSGTGVLGELFF. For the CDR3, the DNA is TGTGCCAGCAGTTCCGGGACAGGGGTTCTCGGGGAGCTGTTTTTT.

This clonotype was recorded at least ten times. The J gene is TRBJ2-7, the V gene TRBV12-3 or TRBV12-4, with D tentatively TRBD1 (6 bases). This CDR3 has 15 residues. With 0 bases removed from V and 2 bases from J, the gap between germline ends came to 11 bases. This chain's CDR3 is CASSLALGDTYEQYF. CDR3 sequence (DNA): TGTGCCAGCAGTTTAGCGCTTGGGGACACCTACGAGCAGTACTTC.

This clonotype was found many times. The CDR3 DNA reads as TGTGCCAGCAGCCAGGGGAACGGACCCGGGGAGCTGTTTTTT. It encodes CASSQGNGPGELFF. V gene TRBV3-1 combines with J gene TRBJ2-2; no clear D. From germline, CDR1 is LGHDT and CDR2 YNNKEL (reference sequence). Trimming removed 3 bases from V and 6 bases from J, with 11 bases in between. The CDR3 loop spans 14 amino acids.

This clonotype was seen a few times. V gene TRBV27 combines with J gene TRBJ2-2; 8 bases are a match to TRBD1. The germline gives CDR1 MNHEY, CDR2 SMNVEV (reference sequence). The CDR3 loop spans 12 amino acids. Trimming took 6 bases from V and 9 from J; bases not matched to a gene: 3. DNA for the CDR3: TGTGCCAGCAGCTCAGGGGGCCGGGAGCTGTTTTTT. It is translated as CASSSGGRELFF.

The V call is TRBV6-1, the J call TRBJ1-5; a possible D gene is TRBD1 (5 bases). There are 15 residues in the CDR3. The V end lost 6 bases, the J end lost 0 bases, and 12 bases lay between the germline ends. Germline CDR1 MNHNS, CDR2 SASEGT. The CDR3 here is CASRPGHTSNQPQHF. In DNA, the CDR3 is TGTGCCAGCAGGCCTGGACACACTAGCAATCAGCCCCAGCATTTT.

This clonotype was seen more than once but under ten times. CDR3 in DNA: TGCAGTGCTGAGACAGGGGGCGGTCTCTACGAGCAGTACTTC. It encodes CSAETGGGLYEQYF. V is TRBV20-1 and J is TRBJ2-7, with 10 bases lining up with TRBD1. V shed 5 bases and J 3 bases; nucleotides not matched to a gene: 7. Germline V gene data show CDR1 as DFQATT and CDR2 as SNEGSKA (reference sequence). The CDR3 has 14 amino acids.

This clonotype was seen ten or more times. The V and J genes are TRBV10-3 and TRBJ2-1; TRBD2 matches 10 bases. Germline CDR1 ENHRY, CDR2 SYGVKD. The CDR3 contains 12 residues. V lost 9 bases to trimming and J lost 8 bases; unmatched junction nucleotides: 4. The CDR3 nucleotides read TGTGCCATAGCGGGGGGGCCCGATGAGCAGTTCTTC. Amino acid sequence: CAIAGGPDEQFF.

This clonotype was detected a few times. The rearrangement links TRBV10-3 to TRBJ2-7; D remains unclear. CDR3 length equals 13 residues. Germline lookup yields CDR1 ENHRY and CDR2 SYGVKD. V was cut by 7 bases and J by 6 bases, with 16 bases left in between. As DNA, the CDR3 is TGTGCCATCACCCAGGAAAAGGGCGCCGAGCAGTACTTC. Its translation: CAITQEKGAEQYF.

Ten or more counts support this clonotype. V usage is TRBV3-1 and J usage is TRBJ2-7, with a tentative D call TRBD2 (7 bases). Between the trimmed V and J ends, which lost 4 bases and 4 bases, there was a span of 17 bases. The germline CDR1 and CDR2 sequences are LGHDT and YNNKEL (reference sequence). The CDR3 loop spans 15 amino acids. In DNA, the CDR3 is TGTGCCAGCAGCCGTACCGAACAGGGAGGGTACGAGCAGTACTTC. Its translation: CASSRTEQGGYEQYF.

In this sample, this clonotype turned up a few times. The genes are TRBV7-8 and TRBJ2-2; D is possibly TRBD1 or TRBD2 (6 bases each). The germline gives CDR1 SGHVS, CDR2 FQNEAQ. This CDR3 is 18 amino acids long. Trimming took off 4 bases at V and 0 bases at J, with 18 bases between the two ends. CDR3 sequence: CASSSSTPGEANTGELFF. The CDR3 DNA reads TGTGCCAGCAGCTCCTCAACCCCAGGGGAGGCGAACACCGGGGAGCTGTTTTTT. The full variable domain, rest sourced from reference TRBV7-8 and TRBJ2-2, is GAGVSQSPRYKVAKRGQDVALRCDPISGHVSLFWYQQALGQGPEFLTYFQNEAQLDKSGLPSDRFFAERPEGSVSTLKIQRTQQEDSAVYLCASSSSTPGEANTGELFFGEGSRLTVL.

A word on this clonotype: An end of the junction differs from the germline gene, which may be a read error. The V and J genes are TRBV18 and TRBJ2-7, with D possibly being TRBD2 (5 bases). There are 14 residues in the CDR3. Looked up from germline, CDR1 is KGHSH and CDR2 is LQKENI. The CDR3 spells CARSPPNGIYEQYF. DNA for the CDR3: TGTGCCAGATCACCACCCAACGGGATCTACGAGCAGTACTTC.

DNA of the CDR3: TGTGCCAGCAGTCACCGGGATCCTAATCAGCCCCAGCATTTT. Translating gives CASSHRDPNQPQHF. The chain couples TRBV12-3 or TRBV12-4 to TRBJ1-5; the D is unclear. The V end was cut by 5 bases, the J end by 4 bases, with 12 bases between. The CDR3 is 14 residues long.

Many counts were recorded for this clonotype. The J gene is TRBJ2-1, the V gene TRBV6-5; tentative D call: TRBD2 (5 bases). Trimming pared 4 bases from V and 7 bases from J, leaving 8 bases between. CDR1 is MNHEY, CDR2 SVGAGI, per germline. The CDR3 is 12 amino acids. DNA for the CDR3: TGTGCCAGCAGTTTCCCGGGGAATGAGCAGTTCTTC. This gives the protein CASSFPGNEQFF.

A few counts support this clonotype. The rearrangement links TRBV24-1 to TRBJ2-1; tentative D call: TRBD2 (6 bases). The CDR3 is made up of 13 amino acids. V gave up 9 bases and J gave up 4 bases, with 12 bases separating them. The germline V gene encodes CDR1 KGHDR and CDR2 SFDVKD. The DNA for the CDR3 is TGTGCCACCCGGGACTCCAAATACAATGAGCAGTTCTTC. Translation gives CATRDSKYNEQFF.

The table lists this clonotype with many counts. The CDR3 nucleotides read TGTGCCAGCATCCTAAGCGGCAATAATCAGCCCCAGCATTTT. This sequence encodes CASILSGNNQPQHF. J is TRBJ1-5 and V is TRBV12-3 or TRBV12-4, with no clear D. V shed 7 bases and J shed 4 bases, with 14 bases lying between them. The CDR3 has 14 residues.

For the CDR3, the DNA is TGTGCCAGCAGCGTCCAGGGGGATCAGCCCCAGCATTTT. Translated: CASSVQGDQPQHF. This chain uses TRBV9 with TRBJ1-5, with 7 bases aligning to TRBD1. The CDR3 totals 13 residues. The ends lost 2 bases at V and 5 bases at J; junction bases unmatched: 1. Germline V gives CDR1 SGDLS, CDR2 YYNGEE. The variable domain in full, with the rest retrieved from reference TRBV9 and TRBJ1-5, is DSGVTQTPKHLITATGQRVTLRCSPRSGDLSVYWYQQSLDQGLQFLIQYYNGEERAKGNILERFSAQQFPDLHSELNLSSLELGDSALYFCASSVQGDQPQHFGDGTRLSIL.

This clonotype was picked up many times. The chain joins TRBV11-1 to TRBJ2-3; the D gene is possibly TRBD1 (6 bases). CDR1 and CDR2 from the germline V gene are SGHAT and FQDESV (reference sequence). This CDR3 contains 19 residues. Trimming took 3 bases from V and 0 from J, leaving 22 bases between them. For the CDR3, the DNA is TGTGCCAGCAGCTTTCCCCGGGACACGCTCACGCTTAGCACAGATACGCAGTATTTT. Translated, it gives CASSFPRDTLTLSTDTQYF.

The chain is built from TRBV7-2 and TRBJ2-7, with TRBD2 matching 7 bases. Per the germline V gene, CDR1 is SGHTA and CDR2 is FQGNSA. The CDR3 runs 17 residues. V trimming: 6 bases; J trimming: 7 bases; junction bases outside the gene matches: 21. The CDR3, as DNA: TGTGCCAGCAGTTCGCTGACGGGGACTACCCTTTATTGGGAGCAGTACTTC. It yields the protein CASSSLTGTTLYWEQYF.

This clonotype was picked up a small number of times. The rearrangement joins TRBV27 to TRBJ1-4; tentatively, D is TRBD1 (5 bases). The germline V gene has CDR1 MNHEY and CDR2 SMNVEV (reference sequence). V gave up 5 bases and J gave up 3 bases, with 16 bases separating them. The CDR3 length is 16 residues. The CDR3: CASSPQTGPPNEKLFF. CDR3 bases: TGTGCCAGCAGTCCCCAAACGGGACCGCCTAATGAAAAACTGTTTTTT.

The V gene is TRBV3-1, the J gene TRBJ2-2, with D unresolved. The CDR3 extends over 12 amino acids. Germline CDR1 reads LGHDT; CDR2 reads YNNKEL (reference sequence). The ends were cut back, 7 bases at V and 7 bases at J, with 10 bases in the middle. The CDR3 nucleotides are TGTGCCAGCACCCTTATGGGCGGGGAGCTGTTTTTT. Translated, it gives CASTLMGGELFF.

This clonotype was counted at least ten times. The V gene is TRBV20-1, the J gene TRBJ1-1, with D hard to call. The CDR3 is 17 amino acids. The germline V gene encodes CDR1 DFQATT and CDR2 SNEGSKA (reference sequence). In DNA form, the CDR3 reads TGCAGGGGGAGCCCACTCGAGAGGAGGGTTATGAACACTGAAGCTTTCTTT. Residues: CRGSPLERRVMNTEAFF.

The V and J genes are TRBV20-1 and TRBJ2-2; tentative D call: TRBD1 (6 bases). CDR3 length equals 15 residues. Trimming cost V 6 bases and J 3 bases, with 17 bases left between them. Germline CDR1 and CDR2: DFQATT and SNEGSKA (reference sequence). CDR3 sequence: CSATTIRGDTGELFF. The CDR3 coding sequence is TGCAGTGCAACAACTATCAGGGGAGACACCGGGGAGCTGTTTTTT.

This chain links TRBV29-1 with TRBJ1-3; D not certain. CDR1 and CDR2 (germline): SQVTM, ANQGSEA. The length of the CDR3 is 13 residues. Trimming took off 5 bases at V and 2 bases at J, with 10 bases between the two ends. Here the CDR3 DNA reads TGCAGCGTTCAATGGGCAGCTGGAAACACCATATATTTT. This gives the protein CSVQWAAGNTIYF. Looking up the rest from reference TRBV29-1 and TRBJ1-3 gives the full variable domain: SAVISQKPSRDICQRGTSLTIQCQVDSQVTMMFWYRQQPGQSLTLIATANQGSEATYESGFVIDKFPISRPNLTFSTLTVSNMSPEDSSIYLCSVQWAAGNTIYFGEGSWLTVV.

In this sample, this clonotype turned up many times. The CDR3 nucleotides are TGTGCCATCAGCGCCGGGACTAGCAATGCAGATACGCAGTATTTT. Residues: CAISAGTSNADTQYF. This chain links TRBV10-3 with TRBJ2-3; 9 nucleotides align to TRBD2. The CDR3 is made up of 15 amino acids. CDR1 is ENHRY and CDR2 is SYGVKD in the germline V gene. Trimming cost V 6 bases and J 4 bases; bases outside gene matches: 8.

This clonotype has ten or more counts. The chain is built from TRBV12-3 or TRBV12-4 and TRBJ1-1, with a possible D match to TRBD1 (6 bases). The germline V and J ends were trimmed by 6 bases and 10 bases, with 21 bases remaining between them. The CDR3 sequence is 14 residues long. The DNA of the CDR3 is TGTGCCAGCAGCCGTGAAGGGGGTGTCTCTGTAGCTTTCTTT. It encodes CASSREGGVSVAFF.

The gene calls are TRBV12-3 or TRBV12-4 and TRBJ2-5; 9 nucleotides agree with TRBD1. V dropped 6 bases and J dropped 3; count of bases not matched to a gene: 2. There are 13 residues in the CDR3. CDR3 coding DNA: TGTGCCAGCAGCCGGGACAGGGAAGAGACCCAGTACTTC. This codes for CASSRDREETQYF.